What follows describes a single T cell receptor (beta chain). Its binding antigen is unknown. Base quality data are lacking; no much larger clone is found one base away. The donors were patients who had localized lung adenocarcinoma, which is a subtype of non-small cell lung cancer. The samples were taken from the centers of localized lung adenocarcinomas. CD8+ T cells from tumor tissue were profiled separately from CD4+ T cells for TCR repertoire analysis. The sample comes from a study of CD4 and CD8 cells across lung adenocarcinoma regions listed by TCRdb under 2018. About the investigation overall: The study compared tumor centers with tumor margins to examine intratumor heterogeneity of the T cell receptor repertoire.

There are 16 amino acids in the CDR3, from cysteine to phenylalanine inclusive. Only the CDR3 DNA stays, 48 bases, in frame from base 1. Per the germline V gene, MGHDK is the CDR1 and SYGVNS is the CDR2. Trimming removed 2 bases from V and 6 bases from J, leaving 17 bases between the germline ends. Library preparation used PCR. Sequenced using a HiSeq X Ten. In-frame beta chains were kept once TCRdb had trimmed the public reads at Q25 with fastp and called clones with MiXCR. Entries that share a CDR3 protein sequence are merged under the most common genes and DNA. Counted in this sample were 21,000 or so distinct CDR3 sequences; about 50% of them appeared once. The ten largest clones add up to about a quarter of the sample.

Input material: CD8+ T cells from the center of a lung tumor. Reading the label with the study, this specimen's cell subset or site is: tumor center region. The rearrangement combines TRBV25-1 with TRBJ2-1; the D gene is perhaps TRBD1, on 6 matching bases. The sequence derives from a female donor with lung adenocarcinoma. The CD4 and CD8 labels of this study may be unreliable. CDR3 protein: CASSERTEPVGNEQFF. The DNA sequence is TGTGCCAGCAGTGAACGGACAGAACCGGTAGGCAATGAGCAGTTCTTC.